This T cell receptor beta chain stems from a study of beta chain features in type 1 diabetes. At the level of the study: Sorted cells, 107,917,701 in number, were examined across all samples.

The investigators reverse transcribed all of the isolated RNA, so they sequenced expressed TCRB transcripts. TCRdb's table, derived via immunoSEQ multiplex PCR, lists solely in-frame clones and lacks some. The table includes roughly 26,000 clones, 49% detected once. Looked up from germline, CDR1 is GTSNPN and CDR2 is SVGIG (reference sequence). V lost 3 bases to trimming and J lost 2 bases, with 10 bases between them. The CDR3 contains 13 residues. Central memory, naive, regulatory and stem cell-like memory CD4+ cells were sorted by CD45RO/CCR7/CD25/CD127/CD95/CD27. Concerning this clone: Its antigen is currently unknown.

Broader study findings: VDJ junctions from patients with type 1 diabetes contained fewer insertions and more deletions. There was a moderate but significant shortening of TCRB CDR3s in all four CD4+ subsets of Type 1 diabetes patients. Over-representation of high TCR-expressing cells was a possible consequence of cDNA sequencing.

What was sequenced was stem cell memory CD4+ T cells from blood. The sequence was obtained from a man aged 30 to 45 with type 1 diabetes. The V call is TRBV30, the J call TRBJ1-2; a possible D gene is TRBD1 (5 bases). The CDR3 coding sequence is TGTGCCTGGAGCCTGGGGCAGAACTATGGCTACACCTTC. This codes for CAWSLGQNYGYTF.